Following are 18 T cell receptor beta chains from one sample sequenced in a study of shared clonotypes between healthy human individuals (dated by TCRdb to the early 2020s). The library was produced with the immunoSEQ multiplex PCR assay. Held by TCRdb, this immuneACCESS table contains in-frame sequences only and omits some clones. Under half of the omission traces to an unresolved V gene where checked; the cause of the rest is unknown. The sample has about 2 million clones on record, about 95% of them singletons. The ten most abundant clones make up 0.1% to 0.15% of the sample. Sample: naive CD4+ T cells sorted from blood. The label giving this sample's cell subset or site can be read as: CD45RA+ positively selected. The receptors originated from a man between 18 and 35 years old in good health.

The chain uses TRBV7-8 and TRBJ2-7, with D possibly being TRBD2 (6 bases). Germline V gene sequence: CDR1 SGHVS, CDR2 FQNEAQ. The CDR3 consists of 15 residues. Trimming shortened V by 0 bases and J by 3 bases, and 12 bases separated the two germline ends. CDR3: CASSLAFPGGYEQYF. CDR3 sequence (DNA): TGTGCCAGCAGCTTAGCGTTCCCCGGGGGCTACGAGCAGTACTTC.

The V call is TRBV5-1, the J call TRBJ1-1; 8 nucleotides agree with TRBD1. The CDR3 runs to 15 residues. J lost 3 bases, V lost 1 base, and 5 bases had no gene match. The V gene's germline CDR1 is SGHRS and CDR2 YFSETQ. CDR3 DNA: TGCGCCAGCAGCTTGCCCAGGGGGCTTGACACTGAAGCTTTCTTT. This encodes CASSLPRGLDTEAFF. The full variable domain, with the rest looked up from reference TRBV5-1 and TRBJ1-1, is KAGVTQTPRYLIKTRGQQVTLSCSPISGHRSVSWYQQTPGQGLQFLFEYFSETQRNKGNFPGRFSGRQFSNSRSEMNVSTLELGDSALYLCASSLPRGLDTEAFFGQGTRLTVV.

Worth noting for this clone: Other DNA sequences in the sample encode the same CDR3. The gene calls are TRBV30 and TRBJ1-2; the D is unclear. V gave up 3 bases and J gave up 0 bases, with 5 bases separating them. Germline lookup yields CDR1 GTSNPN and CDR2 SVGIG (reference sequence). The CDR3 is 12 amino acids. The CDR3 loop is CAWRGTNYGYTF. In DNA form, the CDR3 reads TGTGCCTGGAGGGGAACTAACTATGGCTACACCTTC.

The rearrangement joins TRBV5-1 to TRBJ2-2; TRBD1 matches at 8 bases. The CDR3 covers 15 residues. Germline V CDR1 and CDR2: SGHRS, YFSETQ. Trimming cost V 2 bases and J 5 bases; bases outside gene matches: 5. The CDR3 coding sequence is TGCGCCAGCAGCTTTGACCAGGGGGCGACCGGGGAGCTGTTTTTT. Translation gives CASSFDQGATGELFF.

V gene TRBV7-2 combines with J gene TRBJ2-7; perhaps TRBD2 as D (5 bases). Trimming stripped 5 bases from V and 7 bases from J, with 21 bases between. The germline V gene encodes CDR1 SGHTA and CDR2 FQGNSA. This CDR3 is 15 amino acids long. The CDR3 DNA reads TGTGCCAGCAGCCCTAGCCCGGGCCACGGCGGGGAGCAGTACTTC. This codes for CASSPSPGHGGEQYF.

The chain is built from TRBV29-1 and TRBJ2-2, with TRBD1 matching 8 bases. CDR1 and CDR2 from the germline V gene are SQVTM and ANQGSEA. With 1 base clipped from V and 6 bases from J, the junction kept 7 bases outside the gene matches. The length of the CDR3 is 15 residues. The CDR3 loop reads CSVEVQQGVSGELFF. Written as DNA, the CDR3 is TGCAGCGTTGAAGTTCAACAGGGGGTCTCCGGGGAGCTGTTTTTT.

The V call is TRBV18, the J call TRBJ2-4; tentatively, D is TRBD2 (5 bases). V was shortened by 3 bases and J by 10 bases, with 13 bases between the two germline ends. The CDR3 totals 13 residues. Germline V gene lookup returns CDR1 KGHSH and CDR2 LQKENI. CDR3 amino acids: CASSPDGSGIQYF. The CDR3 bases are TGTGCCAGCTCACCCGACGGCTCGGGGATTCAGTACTTC. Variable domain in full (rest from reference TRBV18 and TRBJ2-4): NAGVMQNPRHLVRRRGQEARLRCSPMKGHSHVYWYRQLPEEGLKFMVYLQKENIIDESGMPKERFSAEFPKEGPSILRIQQVVRGDSAAYFCASSPDGSGIQYFGAGTRLSVL.

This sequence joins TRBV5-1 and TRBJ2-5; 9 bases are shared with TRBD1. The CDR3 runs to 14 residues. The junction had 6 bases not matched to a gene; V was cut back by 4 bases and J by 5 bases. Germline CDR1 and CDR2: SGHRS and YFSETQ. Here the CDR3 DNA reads TGCGCCAGCAGCCGGGGGACAGGGACGGAGACCCAGTACTTC. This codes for CASSRGTGTETQYF.

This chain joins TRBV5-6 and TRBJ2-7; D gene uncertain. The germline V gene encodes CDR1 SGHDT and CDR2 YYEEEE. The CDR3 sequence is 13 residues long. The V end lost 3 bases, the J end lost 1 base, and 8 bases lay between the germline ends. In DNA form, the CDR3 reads TGTGCCAGCAGCTCTCCATTGTCCTACGAGCAGTACTTC. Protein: CASSSPLSYEQYF.

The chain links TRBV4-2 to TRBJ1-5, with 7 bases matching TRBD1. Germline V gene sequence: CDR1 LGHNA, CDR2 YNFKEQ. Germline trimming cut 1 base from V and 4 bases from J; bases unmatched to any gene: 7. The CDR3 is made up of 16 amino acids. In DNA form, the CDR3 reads TGTGCCAGCAGCCAAGTAGAGACAGGGAAGAATCAGCCCCAGCATTTT. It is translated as CASSQVETGKNQPQHF.

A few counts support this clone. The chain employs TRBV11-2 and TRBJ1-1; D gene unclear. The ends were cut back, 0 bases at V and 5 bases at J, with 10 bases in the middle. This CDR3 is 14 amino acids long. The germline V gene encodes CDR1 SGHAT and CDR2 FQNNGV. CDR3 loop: CASSLDRVRTEAFF. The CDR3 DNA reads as TGTGCCAGCAGCTTAGATCGCGTCAGGACTGAAGCTTTCTTT. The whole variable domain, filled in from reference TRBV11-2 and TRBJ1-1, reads EAGVAQSPRYKIIEKRQSVAFWCNPISGHATLYWYQQILGQGPKLLIQFQNNGVVDDSQLPKDRFSAERLKGVDSTLKIQPAKLEDSAVYLCASSLDRVRTEAFFGQGTRLTVV.

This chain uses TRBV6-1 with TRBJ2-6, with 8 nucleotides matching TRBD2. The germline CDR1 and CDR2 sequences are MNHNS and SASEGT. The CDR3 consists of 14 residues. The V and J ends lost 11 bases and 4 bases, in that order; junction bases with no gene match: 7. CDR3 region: CAARRGAGANVLTF. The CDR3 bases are TGTGCCGCCCGGCGGGGGGCCGGGGCCAACGTCCTGACTTTC.

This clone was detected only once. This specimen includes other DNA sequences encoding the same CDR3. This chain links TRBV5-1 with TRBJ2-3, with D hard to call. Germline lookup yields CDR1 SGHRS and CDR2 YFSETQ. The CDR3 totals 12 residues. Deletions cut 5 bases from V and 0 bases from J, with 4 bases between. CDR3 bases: TGCGCCAGCAGTTCTAGCACAGATACGCAGTATTTT. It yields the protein CASSSSTDTQYF.

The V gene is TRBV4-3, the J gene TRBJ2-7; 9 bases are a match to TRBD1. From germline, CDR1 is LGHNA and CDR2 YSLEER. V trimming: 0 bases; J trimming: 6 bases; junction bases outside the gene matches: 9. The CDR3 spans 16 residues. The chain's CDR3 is CASSQEPGQGGGEQYF. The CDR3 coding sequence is TGCGCCAGCAGCCAAGAGCCGGGACAGGGAGGGGGCGAGCAGTACTTC.

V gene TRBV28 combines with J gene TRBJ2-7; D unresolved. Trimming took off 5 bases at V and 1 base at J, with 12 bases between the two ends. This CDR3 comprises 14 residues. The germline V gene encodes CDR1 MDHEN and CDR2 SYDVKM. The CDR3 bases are TGTGCCAGCAGTGGGCAGCTGCAATCCTACGAGCAGTACTTC. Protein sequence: CASSGQLQSYEQYF. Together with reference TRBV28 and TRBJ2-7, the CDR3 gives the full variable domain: DVKVTQSSRYLVKRTGEKVFLECVQDMDHENMFWYRQDPGLGLRLIYFSYDVKMKEKGDIPEGYSVSREKKERFSLILESASTNQTSMYLCASSGQLQSYEQYFGPGTRLTVT.

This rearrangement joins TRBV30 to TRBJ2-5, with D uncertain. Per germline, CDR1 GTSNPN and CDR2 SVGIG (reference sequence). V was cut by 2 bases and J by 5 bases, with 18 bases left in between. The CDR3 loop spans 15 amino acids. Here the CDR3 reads CAWSLRVISGETQYF. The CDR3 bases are TGTGCCTGGAGTTTACGAGTCATCTCCGGGGAGACCCAGTACTTC.

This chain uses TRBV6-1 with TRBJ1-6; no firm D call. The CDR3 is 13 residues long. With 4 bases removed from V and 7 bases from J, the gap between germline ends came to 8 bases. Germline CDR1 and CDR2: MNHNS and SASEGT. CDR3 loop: CASSGVSNSPLHF. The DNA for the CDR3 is TGTGCCAGCAGTGGGGTTAGCAATTCACCCCTCCACTTT.

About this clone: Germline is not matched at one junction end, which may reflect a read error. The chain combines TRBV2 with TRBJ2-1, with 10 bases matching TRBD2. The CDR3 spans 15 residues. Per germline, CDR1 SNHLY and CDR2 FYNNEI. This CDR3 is CASREAGGPPVEQFF. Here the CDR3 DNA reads TGTGCCAGCAGGGAAGCGGGAGGGCCGCCGGTTGAGCAGTTCTTC.